The rows below give T cell receptor beta chains drawn from one sample of a study of blood T cells in healthy people across ages. One entry per CDR3 protein, called by TCRdb with MiXCR from the 5' RACE reads. The data hold hundreds of thousands of distinct CDR3 sequences, with about 21% observed a single time. The sequencing sample was made of blood. All receptors derive from a man aged 65-85 years in good health. Both conserved end residues are part of each CDR3. The order of the fields is clone size, D gene, V gene, J gene, CDR3 DNA, CDR3 protein. A D gene is named only where the DNA matches it firmly. Expanded clones get a size class; other rows say once, few or many, or leave the size out.

>-|-|TRBV6-2/TRBV6-3|TRBJ2-1
TGTGCCAGCAGTTACTCCCTACGGGGATACGAGAATGAGCAGTTCTTC
CASSYSLRGYENEQFF
>-|TRBD2|TRBV10-3|TRBJ2-3
TGTGCCATCAAGGCGGGGGGCACAGATACGCAGTATTTT
CAIKAGGTDTQYF
>-|-|TRBV7-2|TRBJ2-3
TGTGCCAGCAGCCCCAGCGGCAAGTCCCCAGATACGCAGTATTTT
CASSPSGKSPDTQYF
>few|-|TRBV5-1|TRBJ2-7
TGCGCCAGCAGCTTAGCGTTTGAGCGAGACTACGAGCAGTACTTC
CASSLAFERDYEQYF
>-|TRBD2|TRBV9|TRBJ2-7
TGTGCCAGCAGCGTAGAGGGGTCCTGGACTAGCGGGACCTACGAGCAGTACTTC
CASSVEGSWTSGTYEQYF
>-|TRBD1|TRBV6-1|TRBJ2-2
TGTGCCAGCACCCTGGGGACAGGGGCGGATCTGGGCCCCGGGGAGCTGTTTTTT
CASTLGTGADLGPGELFF
>-|TRBD1|TRBV10-3|TRBJ2-1
TGTGCCATCAGTGAGTCCCCAGGGGGCGAGGGTGAGCAGTTCTTC
CAISESPGGEGEQFF
>few|TRBD2|TRBV5-5|TRBJ2-1
TGTGCCAGCAGCGAGGGACTAGCGGAGAGGGCCCATGAGCAGTTCTTC
CASSEGLAERAHEQFF
>-|TRBD1|TRBV18|TRBJ1-1
TGTGCCAGCTCACCGGGACAGCAGAACACTGAAGCTTTCTTT
CASSPGQQNTEAFF
>-|-|TRBV4-3|TRBJ2-6
TGCGCCAGCAGCCAAGGCCAGGTCCTAGGGGCCAACGTCCTGACTTTC
CASSQGQVLGANVLTF
>-|-|TRBV7-9|TRBJ1-2
TGTGCCAGCAGCTTAGAGACAGGAACCTTCTATGGCTACACCTTC
CASSLETGTFYGYTF
>-|-|TRBV20-1|TRBJ2-1
TGCAGTGCTCCGATTAAGAGAGACAATGAGCAGTTCTTC
CSAPIKRDNEQFF
>few|-|TRBV12-5|TRBJ2-5
TGTGCTAGTGGTTTGGTACTCCCCGGGGACAAAGAGACCCAGTACTTC
CASGLVLPGDKETQYF
>-|-|TRBV6-1|TRBJ1-2
TGTGCCAGCAGTGCTATGACGACCAGCTATGGCTACACCTTC
CASSAMTTSYGYTF
>-|TRBD1|TRBV6-1|TRBJ2-3
TGTGCCAGCAGCCGACGACAGGGGGCGGGGGTAGATACGCAGTATTTT
CASSRRQGAGVDTQYF
>few|TRBD2|TRBV5-4|TRBJ2-1
TGTGCCAGCAGCTTGTTTGGGACTAGCGGTTTAGGGGAGCAGTTCTTC
CASSLFGTSGLGEQFF
>few|-|TRBV3-1|TRBJ1-6
TGTGCCAGCAGCCTGGCACATTCACCCCTCCACTTT
CASSLAHSPLHF
>few|-|TRBV20-1|TRBJ2-3
TGCAGTGCTAGCCGGGGCACAGATACGCAGTATTTT
CSASRGTDTQYF
>few|-|TRBV9|TRBJ1-3
TGTGCCAGCAGCGTAGACTCAACCTCTGGTCGCACCATATATTTT
CASSVDSTSGRTIYF
>few|-|TRBV24-1|TRBJ2-4
TGTGCCACCAGTGGAGCGGGCAGCGGAAACATTCAGTACTTC
CATSGAGSGNIQYF
>-|-|TRBV27|TRBJ1-6
TGTGCCAGCAGTGCAAAGCGTAATTCACCCCTCCACTTT
CASSAKRNSPLHF
>-|-|TRBV7-8|TRBJ2-7
TGTGCCAGCAGCTTCACCAGGGGGAGGTACAAGCAGTACTTC
CASSFTRGRYKQYF
>few|TRBD1|TRBV10-2|TRBJ2-2
TGCGCCAGCAGTGACCGGGACAGGGGGCGGGAGCTGTTTTTT
CASSDRDRGRELFF
>few|-|TRBV2|TRBJ1-1
TGTGCCAGCAGTGAGATAAGGGTGAGGACTGAAGCTTTCTTT
CASSEIRVRTEAFF
>once|-|TRBV4-3|TRBJ2-7
TGCGCCAGCAGCCAAGGAATCCGCTACGAGCAGTACTTC
CASSQGIRYEQYF
>-|-|TRBV7-3|TRBJ2-1
TGTGCCAGCAGCGTTGGGACCTCGACGGATGAGCAGTTCTTC
CASSVGTSTDEQFF
>few|TRBD1|TRBV20-1|TRBJ2-5
TGCAGTGCTAGAGGAGCCAGGGACAGAGAAGAGACCCAGTACTTC
CSARGARDREETQYF
>-|-|TRBV6-4|TRBJ1-4
TGTGCCAGCAGTGACTGGGGAGCGGCTTTTAATGAAAAACTGTTTTTT
CASSDWGAAFNEKLFF
>few|TRBD2|TRBV12-3/TRBV12-4|TRBJ2-7
TGTGCCAGCAGACCTCGCCTGGGACTAGCGGGAGATGAGCAGTACTTC
CASRPRLGLAGDEQYF
>many|TRBD1|TRBV5-1|TRBJ2-5
TGCGCCAGCAGCCCCGGGACAGGACAAGAGACCCAGTACTTC
CASSPGTGQETQYF
>few|TRBD2|TRBV5-1|TRBJ2-7
TGCGCCAGCAGCGGGGGGGGGTTAAACGCACGGCAGAGAGACTACGAGCAGTACTTC
CASSGGGLNARQRDYEQYF
>few|TRBD1|TRBV20-1|TRBJ1-2
TGCAGTGCTAGGACAGGGTCCGGCTACACCTTC
CSARTGSGYTF
>few|-|TRBV24-1|TRBJ2-3
TGTGCCACCAGTGATTCGACCCAGGGAGGAGATACGCAGTATTTT
CATSDSTQGGDTQYF
>few|-|TRBV6-2/TRBV6-3|TRBJ2-7
TGTGCCAGCAGCCCCAACTACGGCGAGCAGTACTTC
CASSPNYGEQYF
>many|-|TRBV6-5|TRBJ2-3
TGTGCCAGCAGTTACTCGATTGCGATCTCTAACACAGATACGCAGTATTTT
CASSYSIAISNTDTQYF
>few|TRBD1|TRBV20-1|TRBJ2-7
TGCAGTGCGACGGGGACAGGATATTCCTACGAGCAGTACTTC
CSATGTGYSYEQYF
>few|TRBD1|TRBV5-1|TRBJ2-1
TGCGCCAGCAGGCACGACAGGGGGCAGGGAGAGGACCTGGTGTTGGATGAGCAGTTCTTC
CASRHDRGQGEDLVLDEQFF
>few|-|TRBV6-1|TRBJ1-1
TGTGCCTCAGTAGGGGGGTCCACTGAAGCTTTCTTT
CASVGGSTEAFF
>few|-|TRBV10-3|TRBJ2-5
TGTGCCATCAGTGGTGAGAGCCGCGAGACCCAGTACTTC
CAISGESRETQYF
>few|TRBD2|TRBV7-2|TRBJ2-1
TGTGCCAGCAGCCCGCGGGAGAATCGGGGGGAGCAGTTCTTC
CASSPRENRGEQFF
>few|-|TRBV21-1|TRBJ2-5
TGTGCCAGCAGCAAAGACACCAGATTCACAGCCCAAGAGACCCAGTACTTC
CASSKDTRFTAQETQYF
>few|TRBD2|TRBV7-2|TRBJ2-3
TGTGCCAGCAGCTTACTAGCGGGAAATTTGGATACGCAGTATTTT
CASSLLAGNLDTQYF
>many|-|TRBV5-1|TRBJ2-5
TGCGCCAGCAGCGGGGAAAACCAAGAGACCCAGTACTTC
CASSGENQETQYF
>-|TRBD1|TRBV6-2/TRBV6-3|TRBJ2-7
TGTGCCAGCAGACAAGCGACAGGGGCCTACGAGCAGTACTTC
CASRQATGAYEQYF
>-|TRBD2|TRBV6-1|TRBJ2-3
TGTGCCAGCAGTCAGCTGCGGGGGGAATTAACAGATACGCAGTATTTT
CASSQLRGELTDTQYF